Presented here are 6 T cell receptor beta chains from one specimen sequenced in a study of cytomegalovirus exposure and HLA in healthy donors. Both 60 Vbeta primers and 13 Jbeta primers went into the PCR. Assay used: immunoSEQ multiplex PCR; TCRdb lists only in-frame clones, some missing. This table has about 150,000 clones, roughly 85% appearing once. The sequenced sample was PBMCs. The receptors here all came from a man aged 35-49 years in good health and CMV-seropositive.

The chain combines TRBV15 with TRBJ1-5, with TRBD1 as a possible D gene (6 bases). V lost 6 bases and J lost 4, with 16 bases in between. The germline V gene encodes CDR1 LNHNV and CDR2 YYDKDF (reference sequence). The length of the CDR3 is 15 residues. The CDR3 protein is CATRGRGVSNQPQHF. In DNA form, the CDR3 reads TGTGCCACCAGGGGCAGGGGTGTATCGAATCAGCCCCAGCATTTT.

The J gene is TRBJ1-5, the V gene TRBV10-3, with D possibly matching TRBD1 (6 bases). The CDR3 spans 15 residues. Between the trimmed V and J ends, which lost 4 bases and 6 bases, there was a span of 16 bases. Germline V gives CDR1 ENHRY, CDR2 SYGVKD. This CDR3 reads CAISGGEDRSQPQHF. CDR3 coding DNA: TGTGCCATCAGTGGAGGAGAGGACAGATCTCAGCCCCAGCATTTT.

The chain joins TRBV9 to TRBJ2-5; TRBD2 matches 9 bases. The CDR3 loop spans 15 amino acids. Losses at the gene ends were 0 bases for V and 11 bases for J; bases not matched to a gene: 11. CDR1 and CDR2 from the germline V gene are SGDLS and YYNGEE. CDR3 nucleotides: TGTGCCAGCAGCGTAGGTGGCGGGAGGGCCTATGAGCAGTACTTC. It specifies CASSVGGGRAYEQYF.

The genes are TRBV19 and TRBJ2-7; perhaps TRBD1 as D (6 bases). The ends were cut back, 3 bases at V and 0 bases at J, with 15 bases in the middle. The CDR3 is 16 amino acids. CDR1 is LNHDA and CDR2 is SQIVND in the germline V gene (reference sequence). As DNA, the CDR3 is TGTGCCAGTAGTATTAAAGGGGGAATCGGCTCCTACGAGCAGTACTTC. Its translation: CASSIKGGIGSYEQYF.

The chain has TRBV6-6 and TRBJ2-7; 11 nucleotides agree with TRBD2. Per the germline V gene, CDR1 is MNHNY and CDR2 is SVGAGI (reference sequence). The CDR3 has 16 residues. After removal of 4 bases from V and 4 bases from J, the junction contained 9 bases not matched to a gene. The CDR3 DNA sequence: TGTGCCAGCAGTTTCCATATTCTAGCGGGAGGTTACGAGCAGTACTTC. Encoded protein: CASSFHILAGGYEQYF.

The chain carries TRBV27 and TRBJ2-7, with D perhaps matching TRBD2 (5 bases). Germline assignment: CDR1 MNHEY and CDR2 SMNVEV (reference sequence). The ends were cut back, 3 bases at V and 0 bases at J, with 15 bases in the middle. This CDR3 region has 16 residues. CDR3 residues: CASSLVGVESSYEQYF. In nucleotides, the CDR3 is TGTGCCAGCAGTTTGGTCGGGGTTGAGAGCTCCTACGAGCAGTACTTC.